This TCR beta chain was sequenced during a study of blood T cell repertoires in COVID-19. This clone was counted a single time. The CDR3 has 13 amino acids. V was pared by 0 bases and J by 3 bases, with 4 bases between. Germline assignment: CDR1 SGHRS and CDR2 YFSETQ. Profiling relied on immunoSEQ multiplex PCR, and the TCRdb table lists in-frame clones only, not all of them. The sample includes over 250,000 clones, over 75% of them seen just once. The receptor was isolated from a woman aged 30 to 39 who had recovered from COVID-19. The material sequenced was PBMCs or T cells enriched from blood (not recorded which). The gene calls are TRBV5-1 and TRBJ2-1, with D unclear. This CDR3 reads CASSLDNYNEQFF. Here the CDR3 DNA reads TGCGCCAGCAGCTTGGACAACTACAATGAGCAGTTCTTC.